The 24 T cell receptor beta chains presented below share a single source sample, sequenced in a study of blood T cell repertoires in COVID-19. TCRdb keeps only in-frame clones here, not all; method: immunoSEQ multiplex PCR. The sample lists around 180,000 clones, roughly 80% seen once, with about 18% in the top ten. The sample was peripheral blood. The receptors here all came from a man between 60 and 75 years old with active or convalescent COVID-19.

The V gene is TRBV28, the J gene TRBJ1-2; TRBD1 agrees at 7 bases. From germline, CDR1 is MDHEN and CDR2 SYDVKM. This CDR3 has 13 amino acids. Losses at the gene ends were 7 bases for V and 1 base for J; bases not matched to a gene: 3. Written as DNA, the CDR3 is TGTGCCAGCAAGAGACAGGGTAACTATGGCTACACCTTC. As protein: CASKRQGNYGYTF.

This clone was observed at least ten times. The genes are TRBV9 and TRBJ2-3; no clear D gene. Deletions cut 6 bases from V and 0 bases from J, with 5 bases between. Germline V CDR1 and CDR2: SGDLS, YYNGEE. The length of the CDR3 is 12 residues. CDR3: CASTRSTDTQYF. DNA of the CDR3: TGTGCCAGCACTAGGAGCACAGATACGCAGTATTTT. Together with reference TRBV9 and TRBJ2-3, the CDR3 gives the full variable domain: DSGVTQTPKHLITATGQRVTLRCSPRSGDLSVYWYQQSLDQGLQFLIQYYNGEERAKGNILERFSAQQFPDLHSELNLSSLELGDSALYFCASTRSTDTQYFGPGTRLTVL.

V and J are TRBV29-1 and TRBJ2-3; D unresolved. The CDR3 loop spans 13 amino acids. Germline loops: CDR1 SQVTM, CDR2 ANQGSEA. V lost 6 bases, J lost 0 bases, and 10 bases lay in between. CDR3 in amino acids: CSVRTASTDTQYF. For the CDR3, the DNA is TGCAGCGTCCGAACAGCAAGCACAGATACGCAGTATTTT.

The V call is TRBV6-6, the J call TRBJ2-4, with TRBD1 identical over 10 bases. The CDR3 length is 16 residues. Germline trimming cut 5 bases from V and 5 bases from J; bases unmatched to any gene: 9. CDR1 is MNHNY and CDR2 is SVGAGI in the germline V gene (reference sequence). The CDR3 nucleotides are TGTGCCAGCAGTCCGCGGGCCGGACAGGGGGAAAACATTCAGTACTTC. It yields the protein CASSPRAGQGENIQYF.

The chain employs TRBV4-1 and TRBJ2-1, with 9 bases identical to TRBD2. Looked up from germline, CDR1 is MGHRA and CDR2 is YSYEKL. The CDR3 covers 17 residues. The trim removed 0 bases at V and 5 bases at J, leaving 8 bases unmatched. The CDR3 DNA follows: TGCGCCAGCAGCCAAGACCCGGCTAGCGGGGCCAACAATGAGCAGTTCTTC. As protein: CASSQDPASGANNEQFF.

The chain is built from TRBV7-8 and TRBJ2-2; 7 bases match TRBD2. The CDR3 is 14 residues long. The V gene's germline CDR1 is SGHVS and CDR2 FQNEAQ. V was clipped by 3 bases and J by 5 bases; unmatched bases: 3. The CDR3 protein is CASSFEGGTGELFF. The CDR3 coding sequence is TGTGCCAGCAGCTTTGAGGGAGGGACCGGGGAGCTGTTTTTT. Full variable domain (remainder filled in from reference TRBV7-8 and TRBJ2-2): GAGVSQSPRYKVAKRGQDVALRCDPISGHVSLFWYQQALGQGPEFLTYFQNEAQLDKSGLPSDRFFAERPEGSVSTLKIQRTQQEDSAVYLCASSFEGGTGELFFGEGSRLTVL.

This clone was counted a single time. The chain recombines TRBV28 with TRBJ2-7, with 12 bases fitting TRBD2. CDR1 is MDHEN, CDR2 SYDVKM, per germline. Trimming at V came to 2 bases and at J to 2 bases, leaving 7 bases not matched to a gene. This CDR3 has 17 amino acids. The CDR3 bases are TGTGCCAGCAGTTTAAGGACTAGCGGGAATCGTGCCTACGAGCAGTACTTC. Translation: CASSLRTSGNRAYEQYF.

The CDR3 region is CASSYSLSGNTIYF. DNA of the CDR3: TGTGCCAGCAGTTACAGCCTCTCTGGAAACACCATATATTTT. The chain recombines TRBV6-5 with TRBJ1-3; D is undetermined. The CDR3 sequence is 14 residues long. V lost 2 bases, J lost 0 bases, and 5 bases lay in between. Germline CDR1 is MNHEY and CDR2 is SVGAGI.

The chain links TRBV19 to TRBJ1-4, with 9 positions matching TRBD1. Germline V gene sequence: CDR1 LNHDA, CDR2 SQIVND (reference sequence). The CDR3 extends over 16 amino acids. V shed 5 bases, J shed 8 bases, and the junction held 12 bases outside the gene matches. CDR3 amino acids: CASSLSGGQGNEKLFF. The CDR3 coding sequence is TGTGCCAGTAGTCTCTCCGGGGGACAGGGTAACGAAAAACTGTTTTTT. The full variable domain, rest sourced from reference TRBV19 and TRBJ1-4, is DGGITQSPKYLFRKEGQNVTLSCEQNLNHDAMYWYRQDPGQGLRLIYYSQIVNDFQKGDIAEGYSVSREKKESFPLTVTSAQKNPTAFYLCASSLSGGQGNEKLFFGSGTQLSVL.

This clone showed up just once. V usage is TRBV28 and J usage is TRBJ1-5; D remains ambiguous. Germline V gene data show CDR1 as MDHEN and CDR2 as SYDVKM. The CDR3 contains 15 residues. V lost 7 bases, J lost 3 bases, and 16 bases lay in between. DNA of the CDR3: TGTGCCAGCACCGCGCTCCTCCCCTTCAATCAGCCCCAGCATTTT. Its protein is CASTALLPFNQPQHF.

The chain links TRBV7-2 to TRBJ2-2; the match to TRBD2 covers 7 bases. Germline trimming cut 7 bases from V and 5 bases from J; bases unmatched to any gene: 4. The CDR3 has 13 residues. Germline V gives CDR1 SGHTA, CDR2 FQGNSA. CDR3 in amino acids: CASTWEGTGELFF. The CDR3 nucleotides are TGTGCCAGCACCTGGGAGGGTACCGGGGAGCTGTTTTTT.

The rearrangement uses TRBV11-3 and TRBJ2-2; perhaps TRBD2 as D (6 bases). Germline CDR1 is SGHNT and CDR2 is YENEEA. V was clipped by 3 bases and J by 4 bases, with 12 bases between them. The CDR3 is 15 residues long. CDR3 amino acids: CASSFGGVFTGELFF. CDR3 nucleotide sequence: TGTGCCAGCAGCTTCGGGGGAGTGTTCACCGGGGAGCTGTTTTTT. The variable domain in full, completed from reference TRBV11-3 and TRBJ2-2, reads EAGVVQSPRYKIIEKKQPVAFWCNPISGHNTLYWYLQNLGQGPELLIRYENEEAVDDSQLPKDRFSAERLKGVDSTLKIQPAELGDSAVYLCASSFGGVFTGELFFGEGSRLTVL.

The rearrangement uses TRBV4-1 and TRBJ1-2, with D tentatively TRBD1 (5 bases). The CDR3 sequence is 14 residues long. CDR1 and CDR2 (germline): MGHRA, YSYEKL. V was cut by 4 bases and J by 4 bases, with 13 bases left in between. The CDR3 DNA is TGCGCCAGCAGCCTCGGAGGGGAGGCCTATGGCTACACCTTC. Its protein is CASSLGGEAYGYTF.

This clone occurred many times. J is TRBJ1-5 and V is TRBV5-1; D not certain. V was shortened by 4 bases and J by 4 bases, with 15 bases between the two germline ends. From germline, CDR1 is SGHRS and CDR2 YFSETQ. The CDR3 loop spans 15 amino acids. CDR3 residues: CASSRSGGLNQPQHF. The DNA of the CDR3 is TGCGCCAGCAGCCGATCGGGTGGGTTGAATCAGCCCCAGCATTTT.

J is TRBJ1-2 and V is TRBV4-3; D not certain. Trimming shortened V by 1 base and J by 4 bases, and 13 bases separated the two germline ends. Per the germline V gene, CDR1 is LGHNA and CDR2 is YSLEER. The CDR3 spans 15 residues. The CDR3: CASSQGAFSVYGYTF. CDR3 nucleotide sequence: TGCGCCAGCAGCCAAGGGGCTTTCAGTGTCTATGGCTACACCTTC.

The chain carries TRBV7-6 and TRBJ2-7; 9 nucleotides line up with TRBD2. This CDR3 is built from 15 residues. CDR1 is SGHVS and CDR2 is FNYEAQ in the germline V gene. With V trimmed by 7 bases and J by 6 bases, 13 bases remained unmatched. The DNA for the CDR3 is TGTGCCAGCACCCGGGTAGCGGGAGCTTCGGGCGAGCAGTACTTC. Translation gives CASTRVAGASGEQYF.

The V gene is TRBV7-2, the J gene TRBJ1-2, with a possible D match to TRBD1 (6 bases). Trimming took 3 bases from V and 1 from J, leaving 9 bases between them. The CDR3 totals 14 residues. Germline V gives CDR1 SGHTA, CDR2 FQGNSA. The CDR3 spells CASSFDRSNYGYTF. Here the CDR3 DNA reads TGTGCCAGCAGCTTCGACAGGAGTAACTATGGCTACACCTTC.

In its sample, this clone was seen many times. The rearrangement links TRBV29-1 to TRBJ1-2; D may be TRBD1 (5 bases). V lost 7 bases and J lost 1, with 10 bases in between. Per the germline V gene, CDR1 is SQVTM and CDR2 is ANQGSEA. The length of the CDR3 is 12 residues. The CDR3 DNA sequence: TGCAGCGCTGCCGGGGGTAACTATGGCTACACCTTC. Encoded protein: CSAAGGNYGYTF.

The CDR3 loop is CASSRWTGAQNEQFF. The CDR3 DNA is TGCGCCAGCAGCCGATGGACAGGGGCCCAGAATGAGCAGTTCTTC. The rearrangement links TRBV4-1 to TRBJ2-1; 9 positions match TRBD1. Germline CDR1 reads MGHRA; CDR2 reads YSYEKL. Germline trimming cut 4 bases from V and 7 bases from J; bases unmatched to any gene: 8. This CDR3 spans 15 amino acids.

This clone was counted once. The V and J genes are TRBV5-1 and TRBJ1-2; 8 positions agree with TRBD1. V was pared by 1 base and J by 3 bases, with 11 bases of the junction left unmatched. CDR3 length: 17 amino acids. The germline V gene encodes CDR1 SGHRS and CDR2 YFSETQ. The CDR3: CASSLTIGRGHDYGYTF. The CDR3 DNA sequence: TGCGCCAGCAGCTTGACAATCGGCAGGGGGCATGACTATGGCTACACCTTC.

V usage is TRBV5-1 and J usage is TRBJ2-1; 7 nucleotides agree with TRBD2. The germline CDR1 and CDR2 sequences are SGHRS and YFSETQ. This CDR3 comprises 17 residues. V lost 2 bases to trimming and J lost 2 bases; unmatched junction nucleotides: 10. CDR3 residues: CASSFRGGSVPYNEQFF. CDR3 nucleotide sequence: TGCGCCAGCAGCTTTCGTGGCGGGAGTGTCCCCTACAATGAGCAGTTCTTC. The full variable domain, in which reference TRBV5-1 and TRBJ2-1 provide the parts outside the CDR3, is KAGVTQTPRYLIKTRGQQVTLSCSPISGHRSVSWYQQTPGQGLQFLFEYFSETQRNKGNFPGRFSGRQFSNSRSEMNVSTLELGDSALYLCASSFRGGSVPYNEQFFGPGTRLTVL.

This clone was found a few times. The chain combines TRBV4-1 with TRBJ1-5; D gene uncertain. This CDR3 has 19 amino acids. In germline, CDR1 is MGHRA, CDR2 YSYEKL. Trimming removed 0 bases from V and 7 bases from J, with 25 bases in between. In DNA, the CDR3 is TGCGCCAGCAGCCAAGAGCCCCGGGATTTCTCAGCAAAGGGACAGCCCCAGCATTTT. Its translation: CASSQEPRDFSAKGQPQHF.

The chain has TRBV5-8 and TRBJ2-1; perhaps TRBD2 as D (5 bases). This CDR3 spans 16 amino acids. V dropped 2 bases and J dropped 2 bases, with 14 bases sitting between them. Per the germline V gene, CDR1 is SGHTS and CDR2 is YDEGEE. CDR3 coding DNA: TGTGCCAGCAGCTTCAGAGGGAGCGGCGCCTACAATGAGCAGTTCTTC. The encoded protein is CASSFRGSGAYNEQFF.

V is TRBV18 and J is TRBJ1-4, with D tentatively TRBD1 (6 bases). V gave up 8 bases and J gave up 5 bases, with 21 bases separating them. This CDR3 is built from 16 residues. Germline V CDR1 and CDR2: KGHSH, LQKENI. This CDR3 is CASTMGNRATNEKLFF. The DNA of the CDR3 is TGTGCCAGCACGATGGGGAACAGGGCCACGAATGAAAAACTGTTTTTT.